This T cell receptor beta chain was sequenced during a study of T cell responses to AZD1222 COVID-19 vaccine. This CDR3 has 18 residues. Trimming cost V 2 bases and J 0 bases, with 19 bases left between them. Germline V gene sequence: CDR1 SEHNR, CDR2 FQNEAQ (reference sequence). The protocol was immunoSEQ multiplex PCR, while the TCRdb copy is restricted to in-frame clones and leaves out a portion. The sample has 100,000 to 150,000 clones, 88% seen once. This sequence was found in an adult who received the AZD1222 COVID-19 vaccine. Sequencing used peripheral blood, obtained 28 days after the second AZD1222 dose. The chain uses TRBV7-9 and TRBJ1-2, with D unclear. CDR3 residues: CASSLSGPGLEANYGYTF. CDR3 DNA sequence: TGTGCCAGCAGCTTATCCGGGCCGGGATTGGAAGCTAACTATGGCTACACCTTC.